The 14 T cell receptor beta chains below were found in one sample sequenced in a study of spatial heterogeneity in lung cancer. Time point noted: sample taken at primary tumor resection. Tumor, nontumor lung or frozen PBMC supplied whole RNA, sequenced without sorting. TCRdb re-called the 5' RACE reads with MiXCR, one entry per CDR3 protein. This sample yields 20,000 to 30,000 distinct CDR3 sequences, of which roughly 12% are seen a single time; around 25% belongs to the top ten. The sample in question was PBMCs, obtained at surgery. These receptors originate from a female donor with early-stage non-small cell lung cancer.

This clonotype turned up a few times. This chain uses TRBV10-3 with TRBJ2-7; TRBD2 agrees at 8 bases. V lost 3 bases and J lost 7; bases outside the gene matches: 5. CDR3 length: 13 amino acids. CDR1 is ENHRY, CDR2 SYGVKD, per germline. This CDR3 is CAISDGGDKEQYF. In DNA, the CDR3 is TGTGCCATCAGTGACGGGGGGGACAAAGAGCAGTACTTC.

At least ten counts were recorded for this clonotype. The rearrangement joins TRBV4-3 to TRBJ2-3, with TRBD2 matching over 9 bases. V was pared by 0 bases and J by 9 bases, with 13 bases of the junction left unmatched. This CDR3 contains 17 residues. From germline, CDR1 is LGHNA and CDR2 YSLEER. CDR3 region: CASSQDTASGITTTQYF. The CDR3 DNA reads TGCGCCAGCAGCCAAGATACTGCTAGCGGGATAACTACAACGCAGTATTTT.

This clonotype came up many times. The V gene is TRBV12-3 or TRBV12-4, the J gene TRBJ1-1; D not certain. V was pared by 3 bases and J by 5 bases, with 10 bases between. CDR3 length: 13 amino acids. In DNA, the CDR3 is TGTGCCAGCAGTTTCCTGCGTCCGACTGAAGCTTTCTTT. As protein: CASSFLRPTEAFF.

Many counts were recorded for this clonotype. The chain employs TRBV2 and TRBJ2-5; the D gene could be TRBD1 or TRBD2 (5 bases each). The CDR3 has 14 amino acids. Germline loops: CDR1 SNHLY, CDR2 FYNNEI. The V gene lost 4 bases and the J gene lost 0 bases, with 9 bases spanning the gap. This CDR3 is CASSGQGHQETQYF. Here the CDR3 DNA reads TGTGCCAGCAGTGGTCAGGGACACCAAGAGACCCAGTACTTC.

The V and J genes are TRBV5-1 and TRBJ1-3; D is ambiguous. CDR3 size: 15 residues. Looked up from germline, CDR1 is SGHRS and CDR2 is YFSETQ. The germline V and J ends were trimmed by 2 bases and 0 bases, with 9 bases remaining between them. The CDR3 nucleotides are TGCGCCAGCAGCTTAAACAGCGTCTCTGGAAACACCATATATTTT. Residues: CASSLNSVSGNTIYF. Full variable domain (missing parts from reference TRBV5-1 and TRBJ1-3): KAGVTQTPRYLIKTRGQQVTLSCSPISGHRSVSWYQQTPGQGLQFLFEYFSETQRNKGNFPGRFSGRQFSNSRSEMNVSTLELGDSALYLCASSLNSVSGNTIYFGEGSWLTVV.

This clonotype was found many times. The chain uses TRBV28 and TRBJ1-1; the D gene is possibly TRBD1 (6 bases). V shed 3 bases and J shed 1 base, with 9 bases lying between them. Germline CDR1 is MDHEN and CDR2 is SYDVKM. This CDR3 region has 14 residues. In DNA, the CDR3 is TGTGCCAGCAGTTTGAGGGGGAAGAACACTGAAGCTTTCTTT. It specifies CASSLRGKNTEAFF. The variable domain in full, with the rest retrieved from reference TRBV28 and TRBJ1-1, is DVKVTQSSRYLVKRTGEKVFLECVQDMDHENMFWYRQDPGLGLRLIYFSYDVKMKEKGDIPEGYSVSREKKERFSLILESASTNQTSMYLCASSLRGKNTEAFFGQGTRLTVV.

The J gene is TRBJ2-7, the V gene TRBV20-1; 9 bases line up with TRBD1. Trimming took 1 base from V and 6 from J; bases not matched to a gene: 10. The CDR3 consists of 15 residues. CDR1 DFQATT and CDR2 SNEGSKA come from the germline V gene (reference sequence). The CDR3 protein is CSARGQGQGSGEQYF. The DNA for the CDR3 is TGCAGTGCTAGAGGCCAGGGACAGGGATCCGGCGAGCAGTACTTC.

This clonotype was counted many times. The J gene is TRBJ2-3, the V gene TRBV7-2; 8 nucleotides line up with TRBD1. Germline trimming cut 5 bases from V and 1 base from J; bases unmatched to any gene: 5. This CDR3 has 15 residues. Germline lookup yields CDR1 SGHTA and CDR2 FQGNSA. The CDR3 DNA is TGTGCCAGCAGCGCCACGACAGGGGGCACAGATACGCAGTATTTT. Encoded protein: CASSATTGGTDTQYF.

This clonotype was detected ten times or more. The V and J genes are TRBV7-2 and TRBJ2-3; D is undetermined. CDR3 length: 17 residues. The germline V gene has CDR1 SGHTA and CDR2 FQGNSA. V was clipped by 5 bases and J by 2 bases, with 20 bases between them. The CDR3 protein is CASSPPPHVGLTDTQYF. CDR3 bases: TGTGCCAGCAGCCCCCCTCCCCACGTAGGCCTCACAGATACGCAGTATTTT. The entire variable domain, with the rest obtained from reference TRBV7-2 and TRBJ2-3, is as follows: GAGVSQSPSNKVTEKGKDVELRCDPISGHTALYWYRQSLGQGLEFLIYFQGNSAPDKSGLPSDRFSAERTGGSVSTLTIQRTQQEDSAVYLCASSPPPHVGLTDTQYFGPGTRLTVL.

For this clonotype: An end of the junction differs from the germline gene, which may be a read error. The chain couples TRBV5-6 to TRBJ2-2; 8 nucleotides line up with TRBD2. The length of the CDR3 is 16 residues. Germline V gene sequence: CDR1 SGHDT, CDR2 YYEEEE. The CDR3 bases are TGTGCCAGCTGCTTGATTTTCCTAGCGGGCACCGGGGAGCTGTTTTTT. Protein sequence: CASCLIFLAGTGELFF.

This clonotype was seen at least ten times. DNA of the CDR3: TGTGCCAGCACCAAACTCGGGCAGGGGGCCCCCCCTGGAACTGAAGCTTTCTTT. Protein sequence: CASTKLGQGAPPGTEAFF. This sequence joins TRBV6-2 or TRBV6-3 and TRBJ1-1; 8 nucleotides match TRBD1. Looked up from germline, CDR1 is MNHEY and CDR2 is SVGEGT. This CDR3 has 18 amino acids. After removal of 7 bases from V and 5 bases from J, the junction contained 21 bases not matched to a gene.

There are many counts of this clonotype. The chain uses TRBV3-1 and TRBJ1-4; D unclear. Trimming took off 1 base at V and 2 bases at J, with 8 bases between the two ends. Germline assignment: CDR1 LGHDT and CDR2 YNNKEL (reference sequence). The CDR3 length is 15 residues. CDR3 sequence: CASSQGTATNEKLFF. CDR3 DNA sequence: TGTGCCAGCAGCCAAGGCACGGCTACTAATGAAAAACTGTTTTTT.

This clonotype has a count of ten or more. The CDR3, as DNA: TGTGCCTGGAGCAAGCGGACTAGCGGATACAATGAGCAGTTCTTC. Translated: CAWSKRTSGYNEQFF. The chain has TRBV30 and TRBJ2-1, with 10 bases identical to TRBD2. The CDR3 runs 15 residues. CDR1 and CDR2 (germline): GTSNPN, SVGIG (reference sequence). The trim removed 3 bases at V and 4 bases at J, leaving 6 bases unmatched.

This clonotype was observed a handful of times. The junction does not match germline at one end; this may be a read error. The genes are TRBV5-5 and TRBJ2-2; D is undetermined. The CDR3 runs 14 residues. Germline V gives CDR1 SGHKS, CDR2 YYEKEE (reference sequence). CDR3 sequence reads: CTSSPRANTGELFF. CDR3 nucleotide sequence: TGTACCAGCAGCCCAAGGGCTAACACCGGGGAGCTGTTTTTT.